These T cell receptor beta chains were read from a single sample in a study of T-cell reconstitution after alpha-beta-depleted transplantation in children. TCRdb analysed the PCR reads with MiXCR anew, one entry per CDR3 protein. The sample shows about 310,000 distinct CDR3 sequences, around 25% of them seen only once. Specimen: PBMCs, mostly from graft donor cells, collected 180 days after TCRalphabeta/CD19-depleted stem cell transplant. These receptor sequences come from a male patient younger than 18 who had a stem cell transplant for acute lymphoblastic leukemia, so the T cells may come from the graft donor. CDR3s include the opening cysteine and the closing phenylalanine or tryptophan. Fields, in order: CDR3 length, V gene, D gene, J gene, CDR3 protein. D genes are given only for firm matches.

length: 16; V: TRBV7-6; D: TRBD1; J: TRBJ2-2; CDR3: CASTLRGGRLAGELFF
length: 12; V: TRBV20-1; D: NA; J: TRBJ2-7; CDR3: CSARSLLYEQYF
length: 16; V: TRBV5-1; D: TRBD2; J: TRBJ2-3; CDR3: CASSLLAGISTDTQYF
length: 14; V: TRBV20-1; D: TRBD2; J: TRBJ2-1; CDR3: CSARYGGLYNEQFF
length: 14; V: TRBV10-3; D: TRBD1; J: TRBJ1-3; CDR3: CAISATGMGNTIYF
length: 18; V: TRBV4-2; D: NA; J: TRBJ2-7; CDR3: CTSSQDRGLSPSSYEQYF
length: 16; V: TRBV7-2; D: NA; J: TRBJ2-2; CDR3: CASTLVLAGLSGELFF
length: 12; V: TRBV5-1; D: NA; J: TRBJ2-1; CDR3: CASYQGPNEQFF
length: 16; V: TRBV7-9; D: TRBD2; J: TRBJ2-5; CDR3: CASSFGLAPLQETQYF
length: 16; V: TRBV7-8; D: NA; J: TRBJ2-1; CDR3: CASSLEALRSRNEQFF
length: 13; V: TRBV20-1; D: NA; J: TRBJ2-5; CDR3: CSATQGGGETQYF
length: 13; V: TRBV6-2/TRBV6-3; D: NA; J: TRBJ2-5; CDR3: CASSYVVQETQYF
length: 13; V: TRBV20-1; D: NA; J: TRBJ2-3; CDR3: CSASSGNTDTQYF
length: 16; V: TRBV9; D: NA; J: TRBJ1-2; CDR3: CASSVLLAGVNYGYTF
length: 17; V: TRBV20-1; D: TRBD1; J: TRBJ2-3; CDR3: CSAALPGTGSWRDTQYF
length: 13; V: TRBV29-1; D: NA; J: TRBJ2-7; CDR3: CSVVGESSYEQYF
length: 18; V: TRBV7-7; D: TRBD1; J: TRBJ2-1; CDR3: CASSQSPGTGYSYNEQFF
length: 14; V: TRBV29-1; D: NA; J: TRBJ2-3; CDR3: CSVAQRLSTDTQYF
length: 15; V: TRBV11-2; D: NA; J: TRBJ2-3; CDR3: CASSPPGFLTDTQYF
length: 14; V: TRBV3-1; D: TRBD1; J: TRBJ1-1; CDR3: CASSQGQGRTEAFF
length: 17; V: TRBV5-1; D: TRBD1; J: TRBJ2-5; CDR3: CASSSGTGLFGRGTQYF
length: 13; V: TRBV4-2; D: NA; J: TRBJ2-7; CDR3: CASSQELIYEQYF
length: 12; V: TRBV29-1; D: NA; J: TRBJ2-2; CDR3: CSGGLYTGELFF
length: 15; V: TRBV4-1; D: NA; J: TRBJ2-7; CDR3: CASSQVTLGNYEQYF
length: 13; V: TRBV12-3/TRBV12-4; D: NA; J: TRBJ1-2; CDR3: CASRPKGDYGYTF
length: 16; V: TRBV20-1; D: NA; J: TRBJ2-3; CDR3: CSASSHRLRSTDTQYF
length: 13; V: TRBV20-1; D: NA; J: TRBJ2-1; CDR3: CSAPGHLVDEQFF
length: 17; V: TRBV7-9; D: TRBD2; J: TRBJ2-4; CDR3: CASSFRLAGGYENIQYF
length: 11; V: TRBV7-3; D: NA; J: TRBJ2-3; CDR3: CASSGEDTQYF
length: 15; V: TRBV11-2; D: NA; J: TRBJ2-3; CDR3: CASTDQQDFTDTQYF
length: 13; V: TRBV5-1; D: TRBD1; J: TRBJ2-7; CDR3: CASSLGTGGEQYF
length: 16; V: TRBV6-1; D: NA; J: TRBJ1-2; CDR3: CASSEVLGPSNYGYTF
length: 15; V: TRBV5-1; D: TRBD1; J: TRBJ2-7; CDR3: CASSLGDRERYEQYF
length: 13; V: TRBV5-1; D: TRBD2; J: TRBJ2-7; CDR3: CASRAGGLIEQYF
length: 14; V: TRBV6-5; D: TRBD1; J: TRBJ2-7; CDR3: CASSYRDSSYEQYF
length: 13; V: TRBV6-1; D: NA; J: TRBJ2-5; CDR3: CATTPGSQETQYF
length: 18; V: TRBV7-8; D: TRBD1; J: TRBJ1-1; CDR3: CASSLAPLQGAWGTEAFF
length: 18; V: TRBV4-1; D: TRBD2; J: TRBJ2-3; CDR3: CASSHLPGLAGTADTQYF
length: 14; V: TRBV7-8; D: NA; J: TRBJ1-3; CDR3: CAIEEDFSGNTIYF
length: 15; V: TRBV5-1; D: TRBD2; J: TRBJ2-5; CDR3: CASSLASGFQETQYF
length: 14; V: TRBV7-9; D: NA; J: TRBJ2-1; CDR3: CASSPPGTYNEQFF
length: 14; V: TRBV6-1; D: TRBD1; J: TRBJ1-5; CDR3: CASSTGQINQPQHF
length: 15; V: TRBV5-1; D: NA; J: TRBJ2-1; CDR3: CASSLDPGPYNEQFF
length: 16; V: TRBV25-1; D: NA; J: TRBJ2-2; CDR3: CASSELVTANTGELFF
length: 15; V: TRBV10-1; D: TRBD2; J: TRBJ2-7; CDR3: CASSESISGRYEQYF
length: 18; V: TRBV5-1; D: NA; J: TRBJ2-3; CDR3: CASSHPRGGTPSTDTQYF
length: 13; V: TRBV7-2; D: NA; J: TRBJ1-1; CDR3: CASSYRTLAEAFF
length: 15; V: TRBV11-2; D: NA; J: TRBJ2-3; CDR3: CASSQMAPRGDTQYF
length: 15; V: TRBV5-1; D: TRBD2; J: TRBJ2-6; CDR3: CASRSSGTGANVLTF
length: 16; V: TRBV3-1; D: TRBD2; J: TRBJ2-3; CDR3: CASSPRTRAGTDTQYF
length: 14; V: TRBV10-2; D: NA; J: TRBJ2-7; CDR3: CASSELEGSYEQYF
length: 15; V: TRBV7-3; D: TRBD2; J: TRBJ2-3; CDR3: CASSRGGSRADTQYF
length: 17; V: TRBV3-1; D: TRBD2; J: TRBJ2-1; CDR3: CASSQGASGSLRNEQFF
length: 18; V: TRBV6-5; D: TRBD2; J: TRBJ2-2; CDR3: CASSYPDLLAGVTGELFF
length: 16; V: TRBV11-2; D: TRBD2; J: TRBJ2-3; CDR3: CASREISGRMRDTQYF
length: 19; V: TRBV10-3; D: TRBD2; J: TRBJ2-1; CDR3: CAISLSGLAQLSSYNEQFF